Shown below are 27 T cell receptor beta chains from a single sample sequenced in a study of T cells in Graves' hyperthyroidism and ophthalmopathy. Amplification yielded TCR beta CDR3 regions, with RNA transcripts as the source. RT-PCR in the first round (using the HTBI primer set) targeted the TCR CDR3. MiXCR was run by TCRdb on the multiplex PCR reads, yielding one entry per CDR3 protein. The table includes 350,000 to 400,000 distinct CDR3 sequences, under 15% detected once. The specimen was blood. The receptors stem from a woman aged 25-40 years with Graves' hyperthyroidism.

Worth noting for this clonotype: Since the CDR3 does not end with the conserved phenylalanine or tryptophan, this likely comes from a read error. The chain carries TRBV2 and TRBJ2-2, with 7 bases fitting TRBD1. Germline CDR1 SNHLY, CDR2 FYNNEI. This CDR3 contains 13 residues. V shed 7 bases, J shed 6 bases, and the junction held 5 bases outside the gene matches. CDR3 amino acids: CASNRQGPGELFS. The CDR3 DNA reads as TGTGCCAGCAATCGACAGGGACCCGGGGAGCTGTTTTCT.

This sequence joins TRBV7-6 and TRBJ2-5; 7 positions agree with TRBD2. The germline V gene has CDR1 SGHVS and CDR2 FNYEAQ. This CDR3 spans 15 amino acids. Losses at the gene ends were 6 bases for V and 5 bases for J; bases not matched to a gene: 12. The CDR3 sequence: CASSWSAGLGETQYF. CDR3 sequence (DNA): TGTGCCAGCAGTTGGTCAGCGGGACTGGGGGAGACCCAGTACTTC.

This sequence joins TRBV6-1 and TRBJ2-7, with TRBD2 identical over 13 bases. Germline V gene lookup returns CDR1 MNHNS and CDR2 SASEGT. The V segment lost 4 bases and the J segment 5 bases; nucleotides outside the gene matches: 5. The CDR3 sequence is 15 residues long. CDR3 loop: CASSVFGTSGNEQYF. CDR3 sequence (DNA): TGTGCCAGCAGTGTCTTCGGGACTAGCGGGAACGAGCAGTACTTC.

Only a few counts were recorded for this clonotype. J is TRBJ1-5 and V is TRBV2; D is unclear. Between the trimmed V and J ends, which lost 2 bases and 6 bases, there was a span of 11 bases. This CDR3 spans 14 amino acids. Germline V gene lookup returns CDR1 SNHLY and CDR2 FYNNEI. CDR3 in DNA: TGTGCCAGCAGTGAAAGGAGGGTAGGTCAGCCCCAGCATTTT. It is translated as CASSERRVGQPQHF.

Here the CDR3 DNA reads TGTGCCAGCAGTGACTCAGGGGAGAGCAATCAGCCCCAGCATTTT. Protein sequence: CASSDSGESNQPQHF. J is TRBJ1-5 and V is TRBV6-4; D is possibly TRBD1 (5 bases). CDR3 length: 15 amino acids. CDR1 and CDR2 (germline): MRHNA, SNTAGT. Trimming removed 0 bases at V and 1 base at J, with 7 bases between.

There are many counts of this clonotype. The V gene is TRBV20-1, the J gene TRBJ2-3; the match to TRBD1 covers 9 bases. Trimming removed 5 bases from V and 0 bases from J; junction bases left unmatched: 6. From germline, CDR1 is DFQATT and CDR2 SNEGSKA (reference sequence). The CDR3 loop spans 15 amino acids. CDR3 coding DNA: TGCAGTGCTTCCGACAGGGGGTCGAGCACAGATACGCAGTATTTT. Translating it yields CSASDRGSSTDTQYF.

This clonotype was seen ten or more times. This chain joins TRBV20-1 and TRBJ1-2; tentatively, D is TRBD1 (5 bases). The CDR3 covers 17 residues. Germline lookup yields CDR1 DFQATT and CDR2 SNEGSKA (reference sequence). V gave up 3 bases and J gave up 4 bases, with 24 bases separating them. CDR3 DNA: TGCAGTGCTAGCCCCCCGGGATCCAGGGCCTCGGGCTATGGCTACACCTTC. It yields the protein CSASPPGSRASGYGYTF.

This clonotype was seen many times. The chain is built from TRBV28 and TRBJ1-1, with D possibly being TRBD1 (5 bases). Trimming stripped 9 bases from V and 4 bases from J, with 18 bases between. The length of the CDR3 is 14 residues. Germline assignment: CDR1 MDHEN and CDR2 SYDVKM. As DNA, the CDR3 is TGTGCCAGTCTCAGCCAGGGATATGGCACTGAAGCTTTCTTT. Translation: CASLSQGYGTEAFF.

The V call is TRBV19, the J call TRBJ2-3, with D unresolved. The CDR3 sequence is 14 residues long. The V and J ends lost 10 bases and 0 bases respectively, with 14 bases between them. CDR1 is LNHDA, CDR2 SQIVND, per germline (reference sequence). In DNA form, the CDR3 reads TGTGCCATTGAAGGGCCGCTAAGCACAGATACGCAGTATTTT. Translated, it gives CAIEGPLSTDTQYF. The full variable domain, in which reference TRBV19 and TRBJ2-3 provide the parts outside the CDR3, is DGGITQSPKYLFRKEGQNVTLSCEQNLNHDAMYWYRQDPGQGLRLIYYSQIVNDFQKGDIAEGYSVSREKKESFPLTVTSAQKNPTAFYLCAIEGPLSTDTQYFGPGTRLTVL.

This clonotype has just a few counts. This sequence joins TRBV5-1 and TRBJ1-1; D gene ambiguous. This CDR3 contains 14 residues. V was cut by 7 bases and J by 4 bases, with 17 bases left in between. CDR1 is SGHRS, CDR2 YFSETQ, per germline. The CDR3 DNA sequence: TGCGCCAGCGGCGACACGAGCCTGAGCACTGAAGCTTTCTTT. This translates into CASGDTSLSTEAFF.

In this sample, this clonotype turned up a few times. CDR3 DNA: TGTGCCAGCAGTGAATACCCGCGGCACAGGGGGCTCTCTGGAAACACCATATATTTT. Translated: CASSEYPRHRGLSGNTIYF. The chain couples TRBV25-1 to TRBJ1-3; 9 nucleotides align to TRBD1. CDR3 length: 19 amino acids. The trim removed 0 bases at V and 0 bases at J, leaving 9 bases unmatched. Germline V CDR1 and CDR2: MGHDK, SYGVNS.

The V and J genes are TRBV2 and TRBJ1-2; D is ambiguous. Germline CDR1 SNHLY, CDR2 FYNNEI. The CDR3 loop spans 12 amino acids. Trimming shortened V by 5 bases and J by 3 bases, and 7 bases separated the two germline ends. CDR3 sequence (DNA): TGTGCCAGCAGTAGCTCAGACTATGGCTACACCTTC. Protein sequence: CASSSSDYGYTF. Supplemented by reference TRBV2 and TRBJ1-2, the full variable domain reads EPEVTQTPSHQVTQMGQEVILRCVPISNHLYFYWYRQILGQKVEFLVSFYNNEISEKSEIFDDQFSVERPDGSNFTLKIRSTKLEDSAMYFCASSSSDYGYTFGSGTRLTVV.

This chain's CDR3 is CASSLRLGARANTEAFF. CDR3 DNA: TGTGCCAGCAGTTTAAGGCTGGGGGCTAGGGCGAACACTGAAGCTTTCTTT. The chain joins TRBV27 to TRBJ1-1; D possibly corresponds to TRBD1 (6 bases). V was clipped by 2 bases and J by 1 base, with 17 bases between them. The CDR3 contains 17 residues. Germline V CDR1 and CDR2: MNHEY, SMNVEV (reference sequence).

This clonotype was observed many times. V gene TRBV7-2 combines with J gene TRBJ2-1, with D unclear. The germline V and J ends were trimmed by 0 bases and 0 bases, with 15 bases remaining between them. The CDR3 contains 18 residues. CDR1 SGHTA and CDR2 FQGNSA come from the germline V gene. CDR3 DNA sequence: TGTGCCAGCAGCTTAGCTCTTCCCTGGCGGAGCTCCTACAATGAGCAGTTCTTC. As protein: CASSLALPWRSSYNEQFF.

A few counts support this clonotype. The chain couples TRBV24-1 to TRBJ2-7; 10 bases agree with TRBD2. J lost 7 bases, V lost 3 bases, and 11 bases had no gene match. This CDR3 comprises 16 residues. CDR1 and CDR2 from the germline V gene are KGHDR and SFDVKD. The CDR3 region is CATSDALAGVSGEQYF. The CDR3 DNA sequence: TGTGCCACCAGTGATGCTCTAGCGGGAGTATCGGGGGAGCAGTACTTC.

This clonotype was observed a handful of times. The chain uses TRBV27 and TRBJ1-5; tentative D call: TRBD1 (6 bases). Germline assignment: CDR1 MNHEY and CDR2 SMNVEV (reference sequence). The CDR3 is 15 amino acids. V was pared by 3 bases and J by 4 bases, with 13 bases between. This CDR3 reads CASSFRGRGNQPQHF. For the CDR3, the DNA is TGTGCCAGCAGTTTTCGTGGCAGGGGTAATCAGCCCCAGCATTTT.

This chain joins TRBV5-1 and TRBJ2-5, with D tentatively TRBD1 (6 bases). The ends were cut back, 0 bases at V and 4 bases at J, with 10 bases in the middle. Germline V gene lookup returns CDR1 SGHRS and CDR2 YFSETQ. This CDR3 spans 14 amino acids. DNA for the CDR3: TGCGCCAGCAGCTTGGAGGCCAGGGGAGAGACCCAGTACTTC. Its protein product is CASSLEARGETQYF.

The rearrangement joins TRBV6-1 to TRBJ1-4, with D unclear. The germline gives CDR1 MNHNS, CDR2 SASEGT. Trimming left V 10 bases short and J 5 bases short, with 11 bases between. CDR3 size: 12 residues. CDR3 amino acids: CATRQINEKLFF. The CDR3 coding sequence is TGTGCCACCAGGCAGATCAATGAAAAACTGTTTTTT.

This clonotype occurred a few times. This chain links TRBV24-1 with TRBJ2-3, with TRBD2 identical over 8 bases. Germline V gene sequence: CDR1 KGHDR, CDR2 SFDVKD. J gave up 3 bases and V 6 bases, and 4 bases lay outside the gene matches. The CDR3 loop spans 14 amino acids. This CDR3 is CATSKAGVTDTQYF. The CDR3 DNA reads as TGTGCCACCAGTAAAGCGGGAGTTACAGATACGCAGTATTTT.

The chain uses TRBV11-2 and TRBJ1-3; D perhaps matches TRBD1 (6 bases). CDR1 SGHAT and CDR2 FQNNGV come from the germline V gene. The V end lost 1 base, the J end lost 4 bases, and 14 bases lay between the germline ends. The CDR3 has 16 residues. In DNA, the CDR3 is TGTGCCAGCAGCTTAGCTCTCAGGGGCTCCGGAAACACCATATATTTT. Protein: CASSLALRGSGNTIYF.

This clonotype was recorded at least ten times. This rearrangement joins TRBV20-1 to TRBJ2-5, with 11 bases lining up with TRBD2. The CDR3 sequence is 14 residues long. V lost 2 bases and J lost 3; bases outside the gene matches: 2. Germline loops: CDR1 DFQATT, CDR2 SNEGSKA (reference sequence). CDR3 sequence: CSARPGLAEETQYF. In DNA, the CDR3 is TGCAGTGCTAGACCGGGACTAGCGGAAGAGACCCAGTACTTC.

This clonotype appeared many times. This chain joins TRBV11-2 and TRBJ2-2, with TRBD2 identical over 11 bases. V lost 0 bases and J lost 2; bases outside the gene matches: 8. This CDR3 contains 19 residues. CDR1 and CDR2 from the germline V gene are SGHAT and FQNNGV. For the CDR3, the DNA is TGTGCCAGCAGCTTAGACACTCTAGCGGGAGGACTAAACACCGGGGAGCTGTTTTTT. This encodes CASSLDTLAGGLNTGELFF.

This clonotype was seen a handful of times. The chain uses TRBV9 and TRBJ1-3; D perhaps matches TRBD1 (6 bases). Between the trimmed V and J ends, which lost 0 bases and 0 bases, there was a span of 10 bases. The germline CDR1 and CDR2 sequences are SGDLS and YYNGEE. This CDR3 is built from 16 residues. The CDR3 protein is CASSVETGLSGNTIYF. Here the CDR3 DNA reads TGTGCCAGCAGCGTAGAGACAGGCCTCTCTGGAAACACCATATATTTT.

This clonotype was detected many times. This chain uses TRBV20-1 with TRBJ2-3; 9 positions match TRBD2. CDR1 DFQATT and CDR2 SNEGSKA come from the germline V gene (reference sequence). V shed 7 bases and J 4 bases; nucleotides not matched to a gene: 6. The CDR3 contains 13 residues. This CDR3 is CSGPGTSSDTQYF. CDR3 in DNA: TGCAGTGGTCCAGGGACTAGCTCAGATACGCAGTATTTT.

V and J are TRBV30 and TRBJ1-4, with TRBD1 matching over 7 bases. After removal of 8 bases from V and 7 bases from J, the junction contained 7 bases not matched to a gene. Germline V gene data show CDR1 as GTSNPN and CDR2 as SVGIG (reference sequence). This CDR3 has 12 amino acids. For the CDR3, the DNA is TGTGCCCACAGGGGCGCAAGTGAAAAACTGTTTTTT. As protein: CAHRGASEKLFF.

This clonotype was recorded at least ten times. This chain joins TRBV2 and TRBJ1-1; TRBD1 is a possible D gene (5 bases). Germline values: CDR1 SNHLY, CDR2 FYNNEI. The CDR3 contains 14 residues. V lost 7 bases, J lost 4 bases, and 16 bases lay in between. CDR3 DNA sequence: TGTGCCAGCACGCAGGGAAGATTGAGCACTGAAGCTTTCTTT. Amino acids: CASTQGRLSTEAFF. Drawing the rest from reference TRBV2 and TRBJ1-1, the complete variable domain is EPEVTQTPSHQVTQMGQEVILRCVPISNHLYFYWYRQILGQKVEFLVSFYNNEISEKSEIFDDQFSVERPDGSNFTLKIRSTKLEDSAMYFCASTQGRLSTEAFFGQGTRLTVV.

Notes on this clonotype: An end of the junction does not agree with germline; a read error may underlie this. V and J are TRBV20-1 and TRBJ2-7; 11 bases align to TRBD2. The CDR3 spans 15 residues. Germline-derived CDR1 and CDR2 are DFQATT and SNEGSKA (reference sequence). CDR3 bases: TGCAGTGTTAGAGACCCCGGGACTAGCGGCTACGAGCAGTACTTC. Translated, it gives CSVRDPGTSGYEQYF.